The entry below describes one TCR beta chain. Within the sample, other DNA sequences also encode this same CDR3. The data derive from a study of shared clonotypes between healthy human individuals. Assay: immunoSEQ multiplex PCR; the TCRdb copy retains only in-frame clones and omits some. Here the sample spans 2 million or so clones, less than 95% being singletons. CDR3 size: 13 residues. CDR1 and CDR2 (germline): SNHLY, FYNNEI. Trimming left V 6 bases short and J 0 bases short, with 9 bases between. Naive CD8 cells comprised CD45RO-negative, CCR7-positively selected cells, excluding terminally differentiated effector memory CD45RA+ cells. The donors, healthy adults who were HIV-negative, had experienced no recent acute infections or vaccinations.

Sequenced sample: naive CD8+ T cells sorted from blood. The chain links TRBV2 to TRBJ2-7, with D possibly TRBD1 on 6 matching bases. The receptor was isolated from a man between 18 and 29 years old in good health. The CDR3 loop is CASRMDSSYEQYF. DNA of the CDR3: TGTGCCAGCAGGATGGACAGCTCCTACGAGCAGTACTTC.